Given below is one T cell receptor beta chain in context. Its antigen is not yet known. Within one base of it there is no much larger clone, and no base qualities were kept. The CDR3 starts with the cysteine, ends with the phenylalanine, and has 15 residues. Of the read, only the CDR3 DNA is kept; its 45 bases are in frame from base 1. Via the germline V gene, CDR1 is SGDLS and CDR2 YYNGEE. After removal of 0 bases from V and 6 bases from J, the junction retains 4 bases not matched to a gene. The data were taken from a study of long-term antiretroviral therapy in people with HIV (dated by TCRdb to between 2021 and 2022). Regarding the research as a whole: The earliest samples were collected roughly a decade before the 2015 WHO recommendation for immediate ART, at a time when ART was usually postponed until CD4 counts fell. From a few dozen adults with confirmed HIV infection, the cohort provided under 250 cryopreserved PBMC samples, gathered serially across a mean of around six years (range 1-12). Of the approximately 30 participants with HIV, approximately ten were female. A retrospective serial study tested whether changes in peripheral blood TRB repertoire composition and diversity were associated with ART initiation and durable HIV suppression. No cross-contamination during QIAcube processing turned up in test extractions that ran a monoclonal T-cell line alongside 33 polyclonal samples. Findings and caveats that apply to the study as a whole: The samples span the years 2004 to 2017, and the ART regimens used may be less effective than current regimens. At every time point, the repertoire was dominated by expanded TRB clones first identified before ART initiation, although this dominance fluctuated and, in many PLHIV, declined after ART. Because pre-ART samples had limited cell numbers, profiling was done on unsorted PBMC rather than on sorted CD4+ and CD8+ T cells. Compared with controls, HIV repertoires had narrower CDR3 length ranges, and the network structure pointed to an antigen-experienced repertoire that shifted only slightly toward naive after ART. Starting ART was linked to a significant rise in TRB diversity, yet even after long-term ART the diversity remained significantly lower than in transplant donor controls. Inferences about post-ART repertoire changes are limited because no data were available on ART adherence, viral resistance or therapy changes. Since PBMC availability was limited, sequencing covered only the TCR beta chain, with no alpha chain pairing.

Inclusion was restricted to participants for whom at least one PBMC sample before ART initiation and at least two post-ART samples were available. Treatment was received in the United States of America by all participants with HIV. Cryopreserved samples of 1-10 million PBMC were thawed and washed before DNA extraction. At the time of the earliest PBMC sample, participants with HIV were aged between about 20 and 54 years. Each participant contributed PBMC samples from 1-4 timepoints before ART initiation and 2-8 timepoints after ART initiation, with a median of 7 samples. Serial HIV viral load, CD4+ T-cell count, ART history and demographic data were obtained for every participant. A Qiagen kit on a QIAcube was used to extract genomic DNA from unsorted PBMC, with samples processed in batches of 12. The immunoSEQ hsTCRB v3.0 assay was used at survey level resolution for TRB variable region sequencing. TRB sequencing targeted a depth of 40,000-50,000 T-cell genomes per sample. TRB libraries were pooled and sequenced on an Illumina MiSeq using a v3 150-cycle kit. Processing in the source paper ran as follows. Analysis of repertoires was carried out in R inside a reproducible Nextflow workflow spanning QC, data transformation and analysis. LymphoSeq2, an R package for AIRR-Seq data exploration, was used to implement custom analyses. A few samples yielding fewer than 5000 total TRB sequences were excluded, leaving 188 analyzed HIV repertoires. Of the roughly 190 retained HIV repertoires, under 65 were collected before and more than 120 after ART initiation. Repertoires were downsampled to 5000 TRB nucleotide sequences, with summary statistics averaged over 100 downsampling iterations. TRB sequences were retained for analysis only if CDR3 regions of at least seven amino acids were present. A Shannon entropy-derived clonality score and the Gini coefficient were used to measure diversity. In the repertoire networks, any two of the top 5000 CDR3 amino acid sequences were linked whenever the two sequences differed by an edit distance of one. GLIPH2 predicted antigen specificity groups and MHC restriction for TRB CDR3 amino acid sequences. CDR3 amino acid sequences were matched against VDJdb and McPAS-TCR to flag known CMV, EBV, HIV or tissue antigen associations. Pre-ART, post-ART and control groups were compared with Wilcoxon signed-rank tests and Holm-Bonferroni correction. TCRdb took this table from immuneACCESS and kept in-frame rearrangements with V and J called. Such tables lack part of the clones; where checked against another copy, unresolved V genes explain under half of the gap, and the rest is unexplained. V, J and clone size were drawn from that table, and D and trimming were deduced from the DNA. For this sample there are 25,000 to 35,000 clones; approximately 95% appear just once. Around 7.4% of the sample is in the top ten clones.

The sample consisted of unsorted PBMCs, taken 5.3 years after starting antiretroviral therapy. The TCR sequence derives from a man between 25 and 39 years old with HIV. The chain uses TRBV9 and TRBJ2-2; the junction holds 8 bases that match TRBD2. The bases are TGTGCCAGCAGCGTAGCGGGAGGGCCGGCCGGGGAGCTGTTTTTT. This codes for CASSVAGGPAGELFF.